This T cell receptor beta chain was profiled in a study of graft-versus-host responses after intestinal transplantation. Overall study: The recipients all started with anti-thymocyte globulin induction and then took tacrolimus and steroids for three to four years.

Method: immunoSEQ multiplex PCR; TCRdb's copy keeps in-frame clones and lacks some. The sample shows approximately 49,000 clones, about 90% of them seen only once. Study-wide points: Recipient marrow contained GvH clones, some of which appeared first in ileum or blood.

With regard to this clone: Its specificity is not known.

CDR1 MDHEN and CDR2 SYDVKM come from the germline V gene. The CDR3 loop spans 14 amino acids. V gave up 4 bases and J gave up 2 bases, with 10 bases separating them. The gene calls are TRBV28 and TRBJ2-3; D might be TRBD2 (6 bases). Material: unstimulated CD4+ T cells sorted from spleen or lymph node cells, obtained before transplant. The TCR comes from a human donor who was the organ donor for an intestinal transplant. The CDR3 bases are TGTGCCAGCAGTTCCGGACTACTCACAGATACGCAGTATTTT. This codes for CASSSGLLTDTQYF. Based on the CDR3 plus reference TRBV28 and TRBJ2-3, the full variable domain is DVKVTQSSRYLVKRTGEKVFLECVQDMDHENMFWYRQDPGLGLRLIYFSYDVKMKEKGDIPEGYSVSREKKERFSLILESASTNQTSMYLCASSSGLLTDTQYFGPGTRLTVL.